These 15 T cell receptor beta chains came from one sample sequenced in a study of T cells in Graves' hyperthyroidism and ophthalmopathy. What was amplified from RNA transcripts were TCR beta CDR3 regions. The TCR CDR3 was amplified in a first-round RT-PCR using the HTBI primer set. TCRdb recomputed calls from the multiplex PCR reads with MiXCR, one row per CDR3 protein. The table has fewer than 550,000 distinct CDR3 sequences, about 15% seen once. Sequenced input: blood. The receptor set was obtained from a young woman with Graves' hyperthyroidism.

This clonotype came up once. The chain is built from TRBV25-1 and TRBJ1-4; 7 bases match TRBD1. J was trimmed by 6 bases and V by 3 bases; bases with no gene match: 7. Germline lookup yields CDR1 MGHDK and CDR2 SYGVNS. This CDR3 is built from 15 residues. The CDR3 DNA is TGTGCCAGCAGTGATCCGGGACAGCTGCATGAAAAACTGTTTTTT. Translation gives CASSDPGQLHEKLFF.

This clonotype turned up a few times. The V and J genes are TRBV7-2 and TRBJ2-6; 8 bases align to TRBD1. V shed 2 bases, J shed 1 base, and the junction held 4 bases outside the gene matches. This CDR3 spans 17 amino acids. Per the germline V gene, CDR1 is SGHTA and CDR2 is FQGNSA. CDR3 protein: CASSLRTGSSGANVLTF. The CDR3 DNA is TGTGCCAGCAGCTTACGGACAGGGAGTTCTGGGGCCAACGTCCTGACTTTC.

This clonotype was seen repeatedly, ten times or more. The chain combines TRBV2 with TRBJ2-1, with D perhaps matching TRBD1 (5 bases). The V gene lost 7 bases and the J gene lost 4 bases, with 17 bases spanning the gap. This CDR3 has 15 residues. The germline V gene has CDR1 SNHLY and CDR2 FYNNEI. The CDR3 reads CASTEVREWYNEQFF. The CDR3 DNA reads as TGTGCCAGCACAGAGGTCAGGGAATGGTACAATGAGCAGTTCTTC. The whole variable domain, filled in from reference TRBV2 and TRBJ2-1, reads EPEVTQTPSHQVTQMGQEVILRCVPISNHLYFYWYRQILGQKVEFLVSFYNNEISEKSEIFDDQFSVERPDGSNFTLKIRSTKLEDSAMYFCASTEVREWYNEQFFGPGTRLTVL.

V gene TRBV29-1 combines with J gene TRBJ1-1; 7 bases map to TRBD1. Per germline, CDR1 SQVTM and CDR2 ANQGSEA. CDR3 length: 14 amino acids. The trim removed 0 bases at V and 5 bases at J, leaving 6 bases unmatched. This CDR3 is CSVEERTGWTEAFF. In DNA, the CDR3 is TGCAGCGTTGAAGAGCGGACAGGATGGACTGAAGCTTTCTTT.

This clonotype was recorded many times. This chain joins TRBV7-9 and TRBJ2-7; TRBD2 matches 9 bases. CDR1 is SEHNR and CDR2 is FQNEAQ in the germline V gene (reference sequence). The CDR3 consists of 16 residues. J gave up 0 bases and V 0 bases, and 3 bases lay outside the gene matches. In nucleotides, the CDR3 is TGTGCCAGCAGCTTAGCAAGACTAGCGGACTCCTACGAGCAGTACTTC. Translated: CASSLARLADSYEQYF.

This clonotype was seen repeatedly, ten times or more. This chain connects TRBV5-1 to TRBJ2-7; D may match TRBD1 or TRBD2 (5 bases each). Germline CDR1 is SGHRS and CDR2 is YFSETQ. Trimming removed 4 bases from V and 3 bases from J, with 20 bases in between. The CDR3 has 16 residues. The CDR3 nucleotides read TGCGCCAGCAGCGCAACCGGGGCTCTCTCCGTCTACGAGCAGTACTTC. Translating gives CASSATGALSVYEQYF.

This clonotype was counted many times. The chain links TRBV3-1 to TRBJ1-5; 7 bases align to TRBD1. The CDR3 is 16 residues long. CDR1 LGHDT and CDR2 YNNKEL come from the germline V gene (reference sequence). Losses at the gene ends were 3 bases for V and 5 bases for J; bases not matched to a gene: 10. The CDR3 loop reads CASSHPRQGGHQPQHF. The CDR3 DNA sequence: TGTGCCAGCAGCCACCCCCGACAGGGCGGCCATCAGCCCCAGCATTTT. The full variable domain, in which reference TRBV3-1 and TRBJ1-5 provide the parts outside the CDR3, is DTAVSQTPKYLVTQMGNDKSIKCEQNLGHDTMYWYKQDSKKFLKIMFSYNNKELIINETVPNRFSPKSPDKAHLNLHINSLELGDSAVYFCASSHPRQGGHQPQHFGDGTRLSIL.

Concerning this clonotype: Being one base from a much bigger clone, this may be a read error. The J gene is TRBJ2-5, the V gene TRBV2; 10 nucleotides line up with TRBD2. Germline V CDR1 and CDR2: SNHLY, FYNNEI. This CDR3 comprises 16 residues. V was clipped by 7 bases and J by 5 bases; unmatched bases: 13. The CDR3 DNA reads TGTGCCAGCACCGGACCAGCGGGAGGGTCTGCGGAGACCCAGTACTTC. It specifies CASTGPAGGSAETQYF.

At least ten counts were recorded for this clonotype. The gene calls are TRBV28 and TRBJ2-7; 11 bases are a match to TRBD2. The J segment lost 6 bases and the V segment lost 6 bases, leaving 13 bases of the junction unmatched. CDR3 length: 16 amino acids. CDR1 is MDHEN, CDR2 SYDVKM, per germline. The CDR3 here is CASSPGTSGYHFEQYF. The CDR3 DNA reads TGTGCCAGCAGCCCCGGGACTAGCGGATATCACTTCGAGCAGTACTTC.

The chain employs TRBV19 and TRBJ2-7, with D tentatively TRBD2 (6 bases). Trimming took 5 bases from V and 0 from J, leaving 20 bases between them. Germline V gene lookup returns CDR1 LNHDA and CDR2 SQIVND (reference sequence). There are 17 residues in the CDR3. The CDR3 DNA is TGTGCCAGTAGTCCTTCCCTCTGGGACGGGAGCTCCTACGAGCAGTACTTC. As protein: CASSPSLWDGSSYEQYF.

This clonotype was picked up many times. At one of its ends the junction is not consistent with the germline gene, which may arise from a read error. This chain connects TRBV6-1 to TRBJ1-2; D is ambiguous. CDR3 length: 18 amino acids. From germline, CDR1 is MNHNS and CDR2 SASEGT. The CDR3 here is CASSEGTTHSLNNYGYTF. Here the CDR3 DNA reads TGTGCCAGCAGCGAAGGAACAACCCACAGCCTGAATAACTATGGCTACACCTTC.

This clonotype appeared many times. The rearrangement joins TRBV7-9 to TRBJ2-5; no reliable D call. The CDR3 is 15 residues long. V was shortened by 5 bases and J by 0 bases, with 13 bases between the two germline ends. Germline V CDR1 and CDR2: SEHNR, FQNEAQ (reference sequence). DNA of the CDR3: TGTGCCAGCAGCCCGTTGACGGTATACCAAGAGACCCAGTACTTC. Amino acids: CASSPLTVYQETQYF. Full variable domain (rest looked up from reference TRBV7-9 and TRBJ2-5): DTGVSQNPRHKITKRGQNVTFRCDPISEHNRLYWYRQTLGQGPEFLTYFQNEAQLEKSRLLSDRFSAERPKGSFSTLEIQRTEQGDSAMYLCASSPLTVYQETQYFGPGTRLLVL.

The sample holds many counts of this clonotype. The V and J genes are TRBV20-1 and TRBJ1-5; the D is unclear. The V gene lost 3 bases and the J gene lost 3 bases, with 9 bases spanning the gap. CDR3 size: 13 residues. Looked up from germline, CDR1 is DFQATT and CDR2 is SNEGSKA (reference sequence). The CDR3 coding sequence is TGCAGTGCTAGTAGGGATTCCAATCAGCCCCAGCATTTT. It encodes CSASRDSNQPQHF.

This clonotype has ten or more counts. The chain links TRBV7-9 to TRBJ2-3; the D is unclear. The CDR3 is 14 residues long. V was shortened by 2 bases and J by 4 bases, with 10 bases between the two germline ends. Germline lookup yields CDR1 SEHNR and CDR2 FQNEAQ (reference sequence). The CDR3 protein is CASSLSLGSDTQYF. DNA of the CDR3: TGTGCCAGCAGCTTAAGTCTGGGCTCAGATACGCAGTATTTT.

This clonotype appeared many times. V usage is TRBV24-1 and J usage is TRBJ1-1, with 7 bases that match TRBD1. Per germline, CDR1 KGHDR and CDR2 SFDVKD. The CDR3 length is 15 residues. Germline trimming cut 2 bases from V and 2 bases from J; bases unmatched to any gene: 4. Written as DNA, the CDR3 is TGTGCCACCAGTGATTCGGGGACAGTAAACACTGAAGCTTTCTTT. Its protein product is CATSDSGTVNTEAFF.